This T cell receptor (beta chain) came from a study of metastatic and nonmetastatic thyroid tumors. Study background: Across peripheral blood and tumor or nodule tissue samples taken from malignant and benign thyroid patients, the repertoires were compared with one another. Study-wide results and caveats: It was reportedly found that TCR beta diversity was significantly higher in malignant thyroid tumors than in benign nodules, a difference seen in both blood and tumor samples.

In the study's own analysis: It was from CDR3 differences across clinicopathological groups that a distant-metastasis classifier for papillary thyroid cancer was built. TCRdb re-analyzed the PCR reads using MiXCR. TCRdb, rather than the study authors, made the V and J calls. The data contain 30,000 or so clones, 30% of them seen just once; the ten biggest clones take up about 31%. There are 15 residues in the CDR3. Germline V CDR1 and CDR2: SGDLS, YYNGEE. The V gene lost 4 bases and the J gene lost 5 bases, with 18 bases spanning the gap. Thyroid surgery had not been preceded by any treatment in any patient. This clone occurred once. The antigen is undetermined.

Source material: blood. The chain recombines TRBV9 with TRBJ1-2; D perhaps matches TRBD1 (5 bases). The origin of this receptor is a female donor with papillary thyroid cancer or a benign thyroid nodule (not recorded which). Some clones in this sample may be carry-over from other donors' samples. The CDR3 protein is CASSPGTTGGYGYTF. In DNA, the CDR3 is TGTGCCAGCAGCCCGGGGACTACGGGGGGTTATGGCTACACCTTC.